The 30 T cell receptor beta chains listed next were all sequenced from one sample in a study of cytomegalovirus exposure and HLA in healthy donors. The PCR used 60 Vbeta and 13 Jbeta primers. Here immunoSEQ multiplex PCR was the method, and the copy in TCRdb shows in-frame clones only, minus some. The sample comprises around 140,000 clones, around 80% of which are singletons, and about 3.4% rests with the top ten. Sequences were obtained from PBMCs. The receptors were sampled from a young man in good health and CMV-seropositive.

V is TRBV6-5 and J is TRBJ1-1; the match to TRBD1 covers 9 bases. In germline, CDR1 is MNHEY, CDR2 SVGAGI. The CDR3 extends over 15 amino acids. V was clipped by 6 bases and J by 6 bases; unmatched bases: 11. The CDR3 DNA reads TGTGCCAGCAGGTTCGACAGGGGGGCAAAGGCTGAAGCTTTCTTT. This translates into CASRFDRGAKAEAFF.

The V gene is TRBV2, the J gene TRBJ2-7; 10 nucleotides agree with TRBD1. This CDR3 region has 14 residues. Germline V gene data show CDR1 as SNHLY and CDR2 as FYNNEI. V dropped 3 bases and J dropped 4; count of bases not matched to a gene: 3. Here the CDR3 DNA reads TGTGCCAGCAGTGAGGGACAGGGGAGGTACGAGCAGTACTTC. Its protein is CASSEGQGRYEQYF. The whole variable domain, filled in from reference TRBV2 and TRBJ2-7, reads EPEVTQTPSHQVTQMGQEVILRCVPISNHLYFYWYRQILGQKVEFLVSFYNNEISEKSEIFDDQFSVERPDGSNFTLKIRSTKLEDSAMYFCASSEGQGRYEQYFGPGTRLTVT.

This sequence joins TRBV5-1 and TRBJ1-2; D is unresolved. Trimming took off 3 bases at V and 2 bases at J, with 17 bases between the two ends. The CDR3 totals 16 residues. Germline values: CDR1 SGHRS, CDR2 YFSETQ. The CDR3 DNA is TGCGCCAGCAGCTACGGCGGACTCGCCCAAAACTATGGCTACACCTTC. The encoded protein is CASSYGGLAQNYGYTF.

This clone was picked up one time. J is TRBJ1-4 and V is TRBV9; no clear D gene. V dropped 0 bases and J dropped 7 bases, with 10 bases sitting between them. Germline V gene data show CDR1 as SGDLS and CDR2 as YYNGEE. The CDR3 extends over 14 amino acids. CDR3 DNA sequence: TGTGCCAGCAGCGTAGGAGGGAATAGTGAAAAACTGTTTTTT. The encoded protein is CASSVGGNSEKLFF.

V gene TRBV6-1 combines with J gene TRBJ2-7; 9 nucleotides line up with TRBD1. The CDR3 has 15 amino acids. The V gene end was trimmed by 5 bases and the J gene end by 2 bases; junction bases not matched to a gene: 7. CDR1 and CDR2 from the germline V gene are MNHNS and SASEGT. The CDR3 spells CASSHRTGEAYEQYF. The CDR3 DNA reads TGTGCCAGCAGTCATAGGACAGGGGAGGCCTACGAGCAGTACTTC.

The chain links TRBV28 to TRBJ2-7, with 10 bases lining up with TRBD1. The germline gives CDR1 MDHEN, CDR2 SYDVKM. The CDR3 has 16 residues. Unmatched junction bases numbered 3, after V lost 0 bases and J lost 1 base. The CDR3 reads CASSLWKGQGSYEQYF. The DNA for the CDR3 is TGTGCCAGCAGTTTATGGAAGGGACAGGGGTCCTACGAGCAGTACTTC.

The V call is TRBV27, the J call TRBJ2-7; 8 nucleotides align to TRBD2. V dropped 6 bases and J dropped 4; count of bases not matched to a gene: 11. The CDR3 sequence is 15 residues long. Germline V lookup: CDR1 MNHEY, CDR2 SMNVEV (reference sequence). The CDR3 here is CASRFLSGSLYEQYF. CDR3 DNA sequence: TGTGCCAGCAGGTTTCTGAGCGGGAGTCTTTACGAGCAGTACTTC.

This chain links TRBV7-2 with TRBJ1-1, with D possibly being TRBD1 (5 bases). This CDR3 is 17 amino acids long. Germline CDR1 SGHTA, CDR2 FQGNSA. V gave up 1 base and J gave up 0 bases, with 15 bases separating them. CDR3 protein: CASSLGGVGRMNTEAFF. In DNA form, the CDR3 reads TGTGCCAGCAGCTTAGGGGGGGTAGGGCGCATGAACACTGAAGCTTTCTTT.

The chain uses TRBV19 and TRBJ2-3; perhaps TRBD2 as D (5 bases). Germline lookup yields CDR1 LNHDA and CDR2 SQIVND (reference sequence). V was trimmed by 1 base and J by 0 bases, leaving 11 bases between them. This CDR3 is built from 16 residues. The DNA for the CDR3 is TGTGCCAGTAGTATAGGGACTCCCTCTAGCACAGATACGCAGTATTTT. It yields the protein CASSIGTPSSTDTQYF.

The CDR3, as DNA: TGTGCCAGTAGTAGCCAGGGCGCGGATCAGCCCCAGCATTTT. This translates into CASSSQGADQPQHF. V and J are TRBV19 and TRBJ1-5; D possibly corresponds to TRBD1 (5 bases). The CDR3 extends over 14 amino acids. The V gene's germline CDR1 is LNHDA and CDR2 SQIVND (reference sequence). With 4 bases removed from V and 5 bases from J, the gap between germline ends came to 12 bases.

V is TRBV9 and J is TRBJ2-3; TRBD2 agrees at 12 bases. The V gene end was trimmed by 0 bases and the J gene end by 4 bases; junction bases not matched to a gene: 9. The germline V gene encodes CDR1 SGDLS and CDR2 YYNGEE. The CDR3 contains 18 residues. The CDR3: CASSVDQTSGSEADTQYF. CDR3 coding DNA: TGTGCCAGCAGCGTAGACCAGACTAGCGGGAGTGAAGCAGATACGCAGTATTTT.

The chain carries TRBV28 and TRBJ2-1; 14 positions match TRBD2. Losses at the gene ends were 6 bases for V and 7 bases for J; bases not matched to a gene: 5. The CDR3 loop spans 15 amino acids. In germline, CDR1 is MDHEN, CDR2 SYDVKM. The CDR3, as DNA: TGTGCCAGCAGGCCCGGGACTAGCGGGAGTAATGAGCAGTTCTTC. It yields the protein CASRPGTSGSNEQFF.

The CDR3 bases are TGTGCCAGCAGCGTACAGGTTATCATGAACACTGAAGCTTTCTTT. This gives the protein CASSVQVIMNTEAFF. This sequence joins TRBV7-3 and TRBJ1-1; maybe TRBD1 (5 bases). There are 15 residues in the CDR3. In germline, CDR1 is SGHTA, CDR2 FQGTGA. Trimming left V 5 bases short and J 0 bases short, with 13 bases between. Using reference TRBV7-3 and TRBJ1-1 for the parts outside the CDR3, the full variable domain is GAGVSQTPSNKVTEKGKYVELRCDPISGHTALYWYRQSLGQGPEFLIYFQGTGAADDSGLPNDRFFAVRPEGSVSTLKIQRTERGDSAVYLCASSVQVIMNTEAFFGQGTRLTVV.

This chain links TRBV9 with TRBJ1-5, with D perhaps matching TRBD1 (6 bases). CDR1 is SGDLS, CDR2 YYNGEE, per germline. Deletions cut 4 bases from V and 4 bases from J, with 36 bases between. CDR3 length: 22 residues. CDR3 DNA: TGTGCCAGCAGCACCCATACAGGGTATCATTCTAACTTCCCCACAAAAAATCAGCCCCAGCATTTT. Its translation: CASSTHTGYHSNFPTKNQPQHF.

This clone has just a few counts. This sequence joins TRBV6-5 and TRBJ2-7; D perhaps matches TRBD1 (5 bases). This CDR3 is 14 amino acids long. CDR1 is MNHEY, CDR2 SVGAGI, per germline. The V end lost 2 bases, the J end lost 1 base, and 9 bases lay between the germline ends. In nucleotides, the CDR3 is TGTGCCAGCAGTTACAGGGGCCCTTCCTACGAGCAGTACTTC. Translating gives CASSYRGPSYEQYF.

This clone was detected many times. The chain recombines TRBV7-9 with TRBJ1-1; 7 bases fit TRBD1. The germline V gene encodes CDR1 SEHNR and CDR2 FQNEAQ (reference sequence). V shed 3 bases and J 0 bases; nucleotides not matched to a gene: 1. This CDR3 region has 14 residues. The CDR3 DNA reads TGTGCCAGCAGCTTGGGGACAGTGAACACTGAAGCTTTCTTT. It is translated as CASSLGTVNTEAFF.

The table lists this clone with a few counts. V gene TRBV10-3 combines with J gene TRBJ2-5; 8 positions match TRBD2. CDR1 and CDR2 from the germline V gene are ENHRY and SYGVKD. The length of the CDR3 is 14 residues. V lost 3 bases, J lost 1 base, and 1 base stayed unmatched. The CDR3 sequence is CAISELAVQETQYF. The CDR3 nucleotides read TGTGCCATCAGTGAACTAGCGGTCCAAGAGACCCAGTACTTC.

This clone was observed a handful of times. The chain joins TRBV28 to TRBJ2-5; D gene uncertain. CDR3 length: 12 amino acids. V lost 6 bases and J lost 11, with 16 bases in between. CDR1 is MDHEN, CDR2 SYDVKM, per germline. This CDR3 is CASRKEPAEQYF. CDR3 coding DNA: TGTGCCAGCAGGAAGGAGCCGGCAGAGCAGTACTTC.

The chain joins TRBV5-1 to TRBJ2-5, with TRBD1 matching over 7 bases. J was trimmed by 4 bases and V by 0 bases; bases with no gene match: 6. The CDR3 is 15 residues long. Germline assignment: CDR1 SGHRS and CDR2 YFSETQ. CDR3 loop: CASSLEGAWVETQYF. The DNA for the CDR3 is TGCGCCAGCAGCTTGGAGGGGGCTTGGGTAGAGACCCAGTACTTC.

This clone was seen more than once but under ten times. This sequence joins TRBV5-1 and TRBJ2-7; 7 nucleotides agree with TRBD2. The CDR3 spans 15 residues. V dropped 0 bases and J dropped 0; count of bases not matched to a gene: 3. Per the germline V gene, CDR1 is SGHRS and CDR2 is YFSETQ. The CDR3 spells CASSLEPSGSYEQYF. In DNA form, the CDR3 reads TGCGCCAGCAGCTTGGAGCCTAGCGGCTCCTACGAGCAGTACTTC.

The table lists this clone with a few counts. The chain joins TRBV7-2 to TRBJ2-3; 8 bases align to TRBD2. The germline V gene encodes CDR1 SGHTA and CDR2 FQGNSA. Trimming cost V 5 bases and J 10 bases; bases outside gene matches: 8. The CDR3 runs 13 residues. In nucleotides, the CDR3 is TGTGCCAGCAGCACATTGAGCGGGAGTGCGCAGTATTTT. Translating gives CASSTLSGSAQYF.

The chain joins TRBV27 to TRBJ1-2, with 7 bases fitting TRBD1. V shed 6 bases, J shed 3 bases, and the junction held 7 bases outside the gene matches. Germline values: CDR1 MNHEY, CDR2 SMNVEV (reference sequence). This CDR3 spans 14 amino acids. CDR3 loop: CASRETGSYYGYTF. CDR3 nucleotides: TGTGCCAGCAGAGAGACAGGGTCATACTATGGCTACACCTTC.

The chain links TRBV5-6 to TRBJ2-1; TRBD2 is a possible D gene (6 bases). Deletions cut 0 bases from V and 4 bases from J, with 11 bases between. The CDR3 covers 15 residues. The V gene's germline CDR1 is SGHDT and CDR2 YYEEEE. As DNA, the CDR3 is TGTGCCAGCAGCTTGGCGGGACTTTTATACAATGAGCAGTTCTTC. Its protein is CASSLAGLLYNEQFF.

The J gene is TRBJ2-7, the V gene TRBV29-1; 7 bases line up with TRBD2. The CDR3 runs 13 residues. Germline loops: CDR1 SQVTM, CDR2 ANQGSEA. The V and J ends lost 5 bases and 3 bases, in that order; junction bases with no gene match: 7. CDR3 protein: CSVPAGPNYEQYF. DNA of the CDR3: TGCAGCGTTCCAGCGGGACCCAACTACGAGCAGTACTTC.

The rearrangement links TRBV7-8 to TRBJ1-5, with D tentatively TRBD1 (5 bases). This CDR3 contains 15 residues. Germline CDR1 and CDR2: SGHVS and FQNEAQ. The V end lost 1 base, the J end lost 7 bases, and 14 bases lay between the germline ends. This chain's CDR3 is CASSLEGAGLQPQHF. The CDR3 bases are TGTGCCAGCAGCTTAGAAGGGGCAGGGTTGCAGCCCCAGCATTTT. The full variable domain, in which reference TRBV7-8 and TRBJ1-5 provide the parts outside the CDR3, is GAGVSQSPRYKVAKRGQDVALRCDPISGHVSLFWYQQALGQGPEFLTYFQNEAQLDKSGLPSDRFFAERPEGSVSTLKIQRTQQEDSAVYLCASSLEGAGLQPQHFGDGTRLSIL.

CDR3 residues: CALHRPGQSTDTQYF. CDR3 sequence (DNA): TGTGCCTTACACCGACCGGGACAGAGCACAGATACGCAGTATTTT. This chain connects TRBV28 to TRBJ2-3; 7 bases fit TRBD1. Trimming removed 11 bases from V and 0 bases from J; junction bases left unmatched: 11. In germline, CDR1 is MDHEN, CDR2 SYDVKM. The CDR3 contains 15 residues. Together with reference TRBV28 and TRBJ2-3, the CDR3 gives the full variable domain: DVKVTQSSRYLVKRTGEKVFLECVQDMDHENMFWYRQDPGLGLRLIYFSYDVKMKEKGDIPEGYSVSREKKERFSLILESASTNQTSMYLCALHRPGQSTDTQYFGPGTRLTVL.

This chain connects TRBV7-9 to TRBJ2-1; 9 bases align to TRBD1. V dropped 6 bases and J dropped 8; count of bases not matched to a gene: 5. There are 13 residues in the CDR3. In germline, CDR1 is SEHNR, CDR2 FQNEAQ (reference sequence). The CDR3 region is CASRDRGLDEQFF. Here the CDR3 DNA reads TGTGCCAGCAGGGACAGGGGTTTGGATGAGCAGTTCTTC.

The chain has TRBV2 and TRBJ2-3; 8 bases align to TRBD1. Trimming removed 9 bases from V and 3 bases from J; junction bases left unmatched: 5. Germline V lookup: CDR1 SNHLY, CDR2 FYNNEI. The CDR3 consists of 13 residues. The CDR3 DNA sequence: TGTGCCAGAGGACAGGGACGGACAGATACGCAGTATTTT. Residues: CARGQGRTDTQYF.

The chain employs TRBV7-9 and TRBJ2-3, with D possibly being TRBD2 (5 bases). V lost 4 bases to trimming and J lost 1 base, with 15 bases between them. The CDR3 has 16 residues. From germline, CDR1 is SEHNR and CDR2 FQNEAQ (reference sequence). This CDR3 reads CASSSTTTGGTDTQYF. Here the CDR3 DNA reads TGTGCCAGCAGCTCAACTACCACCGGGGGCACAGATACGCAGTATTTT. The complete variable domain, with remaining parts taken from reference TRBV7-9 and TRBJ2-3, reads DTGVSQNPRHKITKRGQNVTFRCDPISEHNRLYWYRQTLGQGPEFLTYFQNEAQLEKSRLLSDRFSAERPKGSFSTLEIQRTEQGDSAMYLCASSSTTTGGTDTQYFGPGTRLTVL.

The CDR3 loop is CASSYVGGGAEAFF. The CDR3 nucleotides read TGTGCCAGCAGTTACGTAGGCGGCGGGGCTGAAGCTTTCTTT. V is TRBV6-6 and J is TRBJ1-1; D remains ambiguous. V lost 2 bases and J 6 bases, leaving 13 bases between the germline ends. This CDR3 region has 14 residues. From germline, CDR1 is MNHNY and CDR2 SVGAGI (reference sequence).